This passage covers 10 T cell receptor beta chains from one sample sequenced in a study of T cell responses to AZD1222 COVID-19 vaccine. Assay used: immunoSEQ multiplex PCR; TCRdb lists only in-frame clones, some missing. Among 200,000 or so clones listed, more than 75% were seen once. Here the sequenced sample was peripheral blood, taken on day 0 of MenACWY control vaccination. The source of these receptors is an adult in good health.

The J gene is TRBJ1-2, the V gene TRBV30, with D perhaps TRBD1 (5 bases). The CDR3 has 16 residues. Germline V lookup: CDR1 GTSNPN, CDR2 SVGIG (reference sequence). The V end lost 0 bases, the J end lost 0 bases, and 14 bases lay between the germline ends. The CDR3 is CAWSVSGAKTNYGYTF. The DNA of the CDR3 is TGTGCCTGGAGTGTATCTGGGGCGAAGACTAACTATGGCTACACCTTC.

The chain couples TRBV6-5 to TRBJ1-1, with a weak D call TRBD1 (6 bases). The CDR3 runs 14 residues. CDR1 and CDR2 from the germline V gene are MNHEY and SVGAGI. V lost 6 bases, J lost 0 bases, and 11 bases lay in between. The CDR3 region is CASRRTDMNTEAFF. The CDR3 nucleotides read TGTGCCAGCAGGAGGACAGACATGAACACTGAAGCTTTCTTT.

This sequence joins TRBV28 and TRBJ1-5; possibly TRBD1 for D (6 bases). CDR3 length: 14 residues. Germline V gene data show CDR1 as MDHEN and CDR2 as SYDVKM. The V end lost 6 bases, the J end lost 6 bases, and 15 bases lay between the germline ends. DNA of the CDR3: TGTGCCAGCAGCCCCGACAGGTCGGGTCAGCCCCAGCATTTT. It translates to CASSPDRSGQPQHF.

In this sample, this clone turned up a few times. V gene TRBV28 combines with J gene TRBJ2-5, with 9 bases lining up with TRBD2. V was pared by 6 bases and J by 4 bases, with 3 bases of the junction left unmatched. This CDR3 comprises 13 residues. In germline, CDR1 is MDHEN, CDR2 SYDVKM. DNA for the CDR3: TGTGCCAGCAGAGGGACTAGCCGAGAGACCCAGTACTTC. As protein: CASRGTSRETQYF.

The J gene is TRBJ2-1, the V gene TRBV19; perhaps TRBD2 as D (5 bases). Per germline, CDR1 LNHDA and CDR2 SQIVND (reference sequence). Trimming stripped 6 bases from V and 3 bases from J, with 9 bases between. The CDR3 covers 13 residues. The CDR3 protein is CASSPRGYNEQFF. As DNA, the CDR3 is TGTGCCAGTAGCCCCCGGGGCTACAATGAGCAGTTCTTC.

The J gene is TRBJ2-7, the V gene TRBV4-2; TRBD1 agrees at 11 bases. The CDR3 extends over 16 amino acids. The germline gives CDR1 LGHNA, CDR2 YNFKEQ. With V trimmed by 0 bases and J by 3 bases, 4 bases remained unmatched. The CDR3 loop reads CASSQESGTGGYEQYF. CDR3 DNA: TGTGCCAGCAGCCAAGAATCCGGGACAGGGGGCTACGAGCAGTACTTC.

The chain combines TRBV15 with TRBJ2-7; 10 nucleotides match TRBD1. Unmatched junction bases numbered 4, after V lost 4 bases and J lost 1 base. The CDR3 extends over 15 amino acids. Germline-derived CDR1 and CDR2 are LNHNV and YYDKDF (reference sequence). The CDR3 is CATSKGQGMSYEQYF. The CDR3 DNA reads TGTGCCACCAGCAAGGGACAGGGGATGTCCTACGAGCAGTACTTC.

The chain employs TRBV10-3 and TRBJ1-4; D gene unclear. The CDR3 has 15 residues. Trimming cost V 3 bases and J 3 bases, with 11 bases left between them. The germline gives CDR1 ENHRY, CDR2 SYGVKD. As DNA, the CDR3 is TGTGCCATCAGTGACGGACTGCTAGCTAATGAAAAACTGTTTTTT. It encodes CAISDGLLANEKLFF.

This clone was picked up a small number of times. This chain joins TRBV18 and TRBJ1-5, with D perhaps matching TRBD1 (5 bases). Germline V gives CDR1 KGHSH, CDR2 LQKENI. The CDR3 contains 15 residues. With 2 bases removed from V and 7 bases from J, the gap between germline ends came to 15 bases. The CDR3 region is CASSPKGVLGQPQHF. CDR3 sequence (DNA): TGTGCCAGCTCACCAAAAGGGGTCCTAGGCCAGCCCCAGCATTTT.

This clone was seen a single time. The chain carries TRBV19 and TRBJ2-5; 8 bases map to TRBD1. The V segment lost 9 bases and the J segment 0 bases; nucleotides outside the gene matches: 6. Germline-derived CDR1 and CDR2 are LNHDA and SQIVND (reference sequence). The CDR3 sequence is 14 residues long. The CDR3 coding sequence is TGTGCCAGCCAGAGACAGGGGAACCAAGAGACCCAGTACTTC. Translation gives CASQRQGNQETQYF. Looking up the rest from reference TRBV19 and TRBJ2-5 gives the full variable domain: DGGITQSPKYLFRKEGQNVTLSCEQNLNHDAMYWYRQDPGQGLRLIYYSQIVNDFQKGDIAEGYSVSREKKESFPLTVTSAQKNPTAFYLCASQRQGNQETQYFGPGTRLLVL.